This T cell receptor (beta chain) was retrieved from a study of preoperative IRX-2 immunotherapy in early breast cancer. Repertoires were generated with immunoSEQ multiplex PCR, while TCRdb's copy carries only in-frame clones and drops some. Among tens of thousands of clones listed, around 95% were seen once. Treatment of the sample: preoperative locoregional IRX-2 cytokine immunotherapy. This phase Ib study tested locoregional IRX-2 cytokine immunotherapy given before surgery. In germline, CDR1 is SGHRS, CDR2 YFSETQ. CDR3 length equals 17 residues. J gave up 4 bases and V 3 bases, and 10 bases lay outside the gene matches.

Sequenced here: tumor tissue, sampled after IRX-2 immunotherapy. The chain combines TRBV5-1 with TRBJ2-5; 12 bases agree with TRBD2. The sequence was collected from a human donor with breast cancer. The CDR3 here is CASSSDPSGGARETQYF. The CDR3 DNA reads TGCGCCAGCAGCTCCGACCCTAGCGGGGGGGCTCGAGAGACCCAGTACTTC. Based on the CDR3 plus reference TRBV5-1 and TRBJ2-5, the full variable domain is KAGVTQTPRYLIKTRGQQVTLSCSPISGHRSVSWYQQTPGQGLQFLFEYFSETQRNKGNFPGRFSGRQFSNSRSEMNVSTLELGDSALYLCASSSDPSGGARETQYFGPGTRLLVL.